These 25 T cell receptor beta chains originate from one sample sequenced in a study of PD-L1 blockade in urothelial cancer. Time point given: peripheral blood 6 weeks after treatment start. Sequencing used immunoSEQ multiplex PCR; TCRdb keeps in-frame clones, though not all of them. The sample contains 95,000 to 130,000 clones, around 89% of which appear only once. The input for sequencing was PBMCs, taken around atezolizumab (anti-PD-L1) treatment. The receptor set was obtained from a man aged 60 to 75 with urothelial cancer.

The chain links TRBV27 to TRBJ2-5; TRBD2 agrees at 7 bases. V shed 6 bases and J 1 base; nucleotides not matched to a gene: 2. Germline loops: CDR1 MNHEY, CDR2 SMNVEV (reference sequence). The CDR3 sequence is 13 residues long. In DNA, the CDR3 is TGTGCCAGCAGGCGGGGGTCCCAAGAGACCCAGTACTTC. Its protein is CASRRGSQETQYF.

The chain employs TRBV5-1 and TRBJ2-2; D call uncertain. V was clipped by 7 bases and J by 0 bases, with 10 bases between them. The CDR3 is 14 residues long. Germline CDR1 is SGHRS and CDR2 is YFSETQ. The CDR3 loop is CASRLTPNTGELFF. The CDR3 nucleotides read TGCGCCAGCCGTTTGACTCCGAACACCGGGGAGCTGTTTTTT.

The gene calls are TRBV30 and TRBJ2-5, with 14 bases lining up with TRBD2. The CDR3 length is 16 residues. Germline-derived CDR1 and CDR2 are GTSNPN and SVGIG (reference sequence). Trimming cost V 2 bases and J 4 bases; bases outside gene matches: 6. The CDR3: CAWSPGLAGGRETQYF. The CDR3 nucleotides read TGTGCCTGGAGTCCCGGACTAGCGGGAGGCCGAGAGACCCAGTACTTC.

In its sample, this clone was seen once. The chain has TRBV16 and TRBJ2-2; D remains ambiguous. The length of the CDR3 is 17 residues. V lost 5 bases and J lost 8, with 24 bases in between. CDR1 is KGHSY and CDR2 is FQNENV in the germline V gene. The CDR3 reads CASSDPTDRLVPGELFF. DNA for the CDR3: TGTGCCAGCAGCGACCCTACAGATAGGCTTGTACCGGGGGAGCTGTTTTTT.

The chain carries TRBV29-1 and TRBJ2-7; 9 bases are shared with TRBD2. Germline V lookup: CDR1 SQVTM, CDR2 ANQGSEA. V dropped 6 bases and J dropped 5; count of bases not matched to a gene: 5. The CDR3 sequence is 12 residues long. The CDR3 reads CSVAGGPHEQYF. The CDR3 DNA sequence: TGCAGCGTCGCGGGGGGGCCCCACGAGCAGTACTTC.

The chain joins TRBV25-1 to TRBJ2-3; no clear D gene. V gave up 3 bases and J gave up 0 bases, with 16 bases separating them. CDR1 and CDR2 (germline): MGHDK, SYGVNS. The CDR3 sequence is 17 residues long. The CDR3 protein is CASSEPHQDPSTDTQYF. The CDR3 region has the DNA TGTGCCAGCAGTGAGCCGCATCAGGATCCTAGCACAGATACGCAGTATTTT. The whole variable domain, remainder taken from reference TRBV25-1 and TRBJ2-3, is EADIYQTPRYLVIGTGKKITLECSQTMGHDKMYWYQQDPGMELHLIHYSYGVNSTEKGDLSSESTVSRIRTEHFPLTLESARPSHTSQYLCASSEPHQDPSTDTQYFGPGTRLTVL.

This clone was recorded a few times. The chain uses TRBV11-3 and TRBJ1-4, with a tentative D call TRBD1 (6 bases). The CDR3 has 16 amino acids. Between the trimmed V and J ends, which lost 5 bases and 4 bases, there was a span of 17 bases. Germline V gene sequence: CDR1 SGHNT, CDR2 YENEEA. CDR3 amino acids: CASSPRGAAHNEKLFF. In DNA form, the CDR3 reads TGTGCCAGCAGCCCCCGGGGGGCAGCACATAATGAAAAACTGTTTTTT.

The genes are TRBV11-1 and TRBJ2-7, with D perhaps TRBD1 (5 bases). This CDR3 is 15 amino acids long. Looked up from germline, CDR1 is SGHAT and CDR2 is FQDESV (reference sequence). V gave up 1 base and J gave up 1 base, with 11 bases separating them. This CDR3 reads CASSLGAGNSYEQYF. CDR3 bases: TGTGCCAGCAGCTTAGGGGCAGGGAATTCCTACGAGCAGTACTTC. The full variable domain, in which reference TRBV11-1 and TRBJ2-7 provide the parts outside the CDR3, is EAEVAQSPRYKITEKSQAVAFWCDPISGHATLYWYRQILGQGPELLVQFQDESVVDDSQLPKDRFSAERLKGVDSTLKIQPAELGDSAMYLCASSLGAGNSYEQYFGPGTRLTVT.

The chain joins TRBV9 to TRBJ2-3; D is undetermined. CDR1 and CDR2 from the germline V gene are SGDLS and YYNGEE. The CDR3 spans 13 residues. Trimming took 4 bases from V and 0 from J, leaving 6 bases between them. This CDR3 reads CASSFQSTDTQYF. CDR3 coding DNA: TGTGCCAGCAGCTTTCAAAGCACAGATACGCAGTATTTT.

This clone came up once. The chain couples TRBV6-5 to TRBJ2-5; D unclear. The CDR3 sequence is 15 residues long. Germline V gene sequence: CDR1 MNHEY, CDR2 SVGAGI. Trimming left V 4 bases short and J 2 bases short, with 14 bases between. CDR3 protein: CASSSGTQRQETQYF. DNA of the CDR3: TGTGCCAGCAGTTCAGGAACACAAAGACAAGAGACCCAGTACTTC.

The V call is TRBV19, the J call TRBJ2-7; TRBD1 aligns across 11 bases. The CDR3 is 15 residues long. V was pared by 8 bases and J by 6 bases, with 12 bases of the junction left unmatched. Germline V gene sequence: CDR1 LNHDA, CDR2 SQIVND (reference sequence). This CDR3 reads CASQTGTGGFREQYF. The DNA of the CDR3 is TGTGCCAGTCAAACCGGGACAGGGGGATTTCGCGAGCAGTACTTC.

The chain recombines TRBV28 with TRBJ2-7; D might be TRBD2 (7 bases). V gave up 7 bases and J gave up 6 bases, with 22 bases separating them. The germline V gene has CDR1 MDHEN and CDR2 SYDVKM. CDR3 size: 15 residues. CDR3 bases: TGTGCCAGCATTACCCCAGAGGGGGGGGTTACCGAGCAGTACTTC. This encodes CASITPEGGVTEQYF. The full variable domain, in which reference TRBV28 and TRBJ2-7 provide the parts outside the CDR3, is DVKVTQSSRYLVKRTGEKVFLECVQDMDHENMFWYRQDPGLGLRLIYFSYDVKMKEKGDIPEGYSVSREKKERFSLILESASTNQTSMYLCASITPEGGVTEQYFGPGTRLTVT.

This chain connects TRBV7-2 to TRBJ2-5, with TRBD2 matching over 10 bases. This CDR3 spans 15 amino acids. V gave up 2 bases and J gave up 1 base; unmatched junction bases: 1. Germline V gene data show CDR1 as SGHTA and CDR2 as FQGNSA. DNA of the CDR3: TGTGCCAGCAGCTTACAGCGGGGGGGCCAAGAGACCCAGTACTTC. Amino acids: CASSLQRGGQETQYF.

The gene calls are TRBV13 and TRBJ1-1; the match to TRBD1 covers 10 bases. The ends lost 4 bases at V and 2 bases at J; junction bases unmatched: 10. CDR3 length: 17 amino acids. Germline assignment: CDR1 PRHDT and CDR2 FYEKMQ (reference sequence). In DNA form, the CDR3 reads TGTGCCAGCAGCTCAACCCGGGACAGGGGCGTCAACACTGAAGCTTTCTTT. Translated, it gives CASSSTRDRGVNTEAFF. The whole variable domain, remainder taken from reference TRBV13 and TRBJ1-1, is AAGVIQSPRHLIKEKRETATLKCYPIPRHDTVYWYQQGPGQDPQFLISFYEKMQSDKGSIPDRFSAQQFSDYHSELNMSSLELGDSALYFCASSSTRDRGVNTEAFFGQGTRLTVV.

The chain joins TRBV4-2 to TRBJ2-7, with 7 nucleotides matching TRBD1. The ends lost 2 bases at V and 2 bases at J; junction bases unmatched: 3. Germline V lookup: CDR1 LGHNA, CDR2 YNFKEQ. There are 14 residues in the CDR3. CDR3 DNA: TGTGCCAGCAGCCAATCCACAGGGGCCTACGAGCAGTACTTC. This gives the protein CASSQSTGAYEQYF.

This chain connects TRBV2 to TRBJ1-3; D is unresolved. CDR1 SNHLY and CDR2 FYNNEI come from the germline V gene. The ends were cut back, 7 bases at V and 2 bases at J, with 12 bases in the middle. This CDR3 region has 14 residues. The CDR3 sequence is CASIRRVAGNTIYF. CDR3 bases: TGTGCCAGCATTAGGCGGGTCGCTGGAAACACCATATATTTT.

This sequence joins TRBV29-1 and TRBJ1-2; no clear D gene. The CDR3 sequence is 11 residues long. V dropped 4 bases and J dropped 0 bases, with 3 bases sitting between them. Germline lookup yields CDR1 SQVTM and CDR2 ANQGSEA. CDR3 sequence: CSVVANYGYTF. CDR3 DNA: TGCAGCGTTGTAGCTAACTATGGCTACACCTTC.

The chain recombines TRBV30 with TRBJ1-5; D is unclear. The germline V and J ends were trimmed by 0 bases and 3 bases, with 9 bases remaining between them. There are 14 residues in the CDR3. Germline-derived CDR1 and CDR2 are GTSNPN and SVGIG (reference sequence). CDR3 in amino acids: CAWSVTETNQPQHF. For the CDR3, the DNA is TGTGCCTGGAGTGTAACAGAGACCAATCAGCCCCAGCATTTT.

The chain carries TRBV5-1 and TRBJ2-7, with 7 bases fitting TRBD2. This CDR3 is 18 amino acids long. CDR1 and CDR2 from the germline V gene are SGHRS and YFSETQ. Trimming removed 4 bases from V and 3 bases from J; junction bases left unmatched: 19. CDR3 sequence: CASSPSTGRGGGSYEQYF. DNA of the CDR3: TGCGCCAGCAGCCCTTCCACCGGTCGGGGCGGGGGAAGCTACGAGCAGTACTTC.

This clone was recorded only once. This rearrangement joins TRBV5-1 to TRBJ1-2; D not certain. Germline V gene data show CDR1 as SGHRS and CDR2 as YFSETQ. The length of the CDR3 is 13 residues. V was pared by 0 bases and J by 6 bases, with 9 bases between. The DNA for the CDR3 is TGCGCCAGCAGCTTGGATGGGAGCAATGGCTACACCTTC. It yields the protein CASSLDGSNGYTF.

The V and J genes are TRBV25-1 and TRBJ2-6; TRBD1 matches 9 bases. The germline V gene encodes CDR1 MGHDK and CDR2 SYGVNS. J lost 3 bases, V lost 5 bases, and 11 bases had no gene match. This CDR3 comprises 18 residues. The CDR3 sequence: CASSRPGQGSNGANVLTF. The CDR3 nucleotides are TGTGCCAGCAGTAGACCGGGACAGGGTAGCAATGGGGCCAACGTCCTGACTTTC.

The V call is TRBV10-2, the J call TRBJ2-7; TRBD2 agrees at 7 bases. The V gene's germline CDR1 is WSHSY and CDR2 SAAADI. The CDR3 runs to 15 residues. V trimming: 5 bases; J trimming: 4 bases; junction bases outside the gene matches: 11. The CDR3 region is CASSLGFSGAYEQYF. The CDR3 nucleotides are TGCGCCAGCAGTTTGGGATTCAGCGGGGCGTACGAGCAGTACTTC.

This chain joins TRBV5-1 and TRBJ2-3; TRBD2 matches at 12 bases. CDR1 and CDR2 (germline): SGHRS, YFSETQ. The CDR3 consists of 14 residues. V shed 8 bases and J 6 bases; nucleotides not matched to a gene: 7. The DNA for the CDR3 is TGCGCCAGTCTAGCGGGAGGGCCAGCTGATACGCAGTATTTT. This gives the protein CASLAGGPADTQYF.

The chain links TRBV5-1 to TRBJ1-2; 9 bases line up with TRBD1. This CDR3 has 15 residues. Losses at the gene ends were 1 base for V and 7 bases for J; bases not matched to a gene: 8. Germline CDR1 and CDR2: SGHRS and YFSETQ. CDR3 DNA: TGCGCCAGCAGCTTGAGCGGGACAGGGATGGGTGGCTACACCTTC. This gives the protein CASSLSGTGMGGYTF.

The chain links TRBV6-6 to TRBJ2-7, with D perhaps TRBD1 (6 bases). Germline V gene lookup returns CDR1 MNHNY and CDR2 SVGAGI (reference sequence). The CDR3 extends over 14 amino acids. Trimming took off 4 bases at V and 2 bases at J, with 12 bases between the two ends. DNA of the CDR3: TGTGCCAGCAGTTTTTTGGGGGCAGCCTACGAGCAGTACTTC. Protein: CASSFLGAAYEQYF.